The clone carrying this T cell receptor (beta chain) was detected once. V gave up 5 bases and J gave up 8 bases; unmatched junction bases: 13. CDR3 size: 17 residues. Germline lookup yields CDR1 SGHTA and CDR2 FQGTGA. The data were taken from a study of blood T cell repertoires in COVID-19. Study information: Collection of acute and convalescent COVID-19 samples took place in the United States, Italy and Spain. The cDNA or gDNA used as material had been derived from T cells, B-cell-depleted T cells, or PBMCs.

Authors' analysis steps: Amplification with reference gene primers provided the estimates of nucleated cell counts. The data were produced by immunoSEQ multiplex PCR, yet TCRdb's version contains in-frame clones alone and is incomplete. That table furnishes V, J and clone size, whereas the DNA furnished D and trimming. The table has under 200,000 clones, around 87% seen once; the top ten hold 3.7%. Sequencing input: peripheral blood. V and J are TRBV7-3 and TRBJ2-3; the match to TRBD2 covers 13 bases. This receptor was identified in a young man with active or convalescent COVID-19. The CDR3 here is CASSARSLAGGPGTQYF. The CDR3 coding sequence is TGTGCCAGCAGCGCCCGGTCACTAGCGGGAGGGCCCGGTACGCAGTATTTT.